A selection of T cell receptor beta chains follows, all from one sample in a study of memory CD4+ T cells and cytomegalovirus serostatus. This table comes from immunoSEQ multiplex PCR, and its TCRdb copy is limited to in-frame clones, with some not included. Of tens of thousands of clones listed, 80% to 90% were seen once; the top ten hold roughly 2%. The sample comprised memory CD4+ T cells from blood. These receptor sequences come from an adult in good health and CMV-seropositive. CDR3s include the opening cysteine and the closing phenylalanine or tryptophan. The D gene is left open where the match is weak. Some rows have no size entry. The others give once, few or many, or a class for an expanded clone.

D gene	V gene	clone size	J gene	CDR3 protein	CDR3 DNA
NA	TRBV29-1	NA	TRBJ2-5	CSVAHVRGTQYF	TGCAGCGTCGCACACGTTAGGGGGACCCAGTACTTC
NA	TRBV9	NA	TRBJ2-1	CASSVAPRDEDEQFF	TGTGCCAGCAGCGTAGCCCCTAGGGATGAGGATGAGCAGTTCTTC
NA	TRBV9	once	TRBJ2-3	CASSTQLTDTQYF	TGTGCCAGCAGCACACAGCTGACAGATACGCAGTATTTT
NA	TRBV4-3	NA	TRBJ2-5	CASSQGRARASPQYF	TGCGCCAGCAGCCAAGGCCGGGCCAGAGCAAGTCCCCAGTACTTC
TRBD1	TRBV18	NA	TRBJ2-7	CASSPPLGQGSSSYEQYF	TGTGCCAGCTCACCACCTTTGGGACAGGGGTCGAGCTCCTACGAGCAGTACTTC
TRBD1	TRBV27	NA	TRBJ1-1	CASSPWTGGSPEAFF	TGTGCCAGCAGTCCCTGGACAGGGGGATCCCCTGAAGCTTTCTTT
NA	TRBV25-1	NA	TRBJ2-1	CASSEHHAAGNSYNEQFF	TGTGCCAGCAGTGAACACCACGCAGCGGGTAACTCCTACAATGAGCAGTTCTTC
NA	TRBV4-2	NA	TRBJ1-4	CASSQDYGEVEKLFF	TGTGCCAGCAGCCAAGATTACGGGGAGGTTGAAAAACTGTTTTTT
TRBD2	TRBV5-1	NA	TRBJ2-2	CASSAGEGTGELFF	TGCGCCAGCAGCGCGGGAGAAGGGACCGGGGAGCTGTTTTTT
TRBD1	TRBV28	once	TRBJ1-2	CASSPSGTGGSYNYGYTF	TGTGCCAGCAGCCCCTCCGGGACAGGGGGCTCGTATAACTATGGCTACACCTTC
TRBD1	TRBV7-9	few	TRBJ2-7	CASSLTGTEQYF	TGTGCCAGCAGCTTGACAGGGACCGAGCAGTACTTC
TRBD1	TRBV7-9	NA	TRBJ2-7	CASSLGQGTYEQYF	TGTGCCAGCAGCTTAGGACAGGGAACCTACGAGCAGTACTTC
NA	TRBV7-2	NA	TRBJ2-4	CASSYQDLAKNIQYF	TGTGCCAGCAGCTATCAAGACTTAGCCAAAAACATTCAGTACTTC
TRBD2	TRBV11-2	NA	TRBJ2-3	CASSLLAGGSDTQYF	TGTGCCAGCAGCCTCTTAGCGGGGGGTTCGGATACGCAGTATTTT
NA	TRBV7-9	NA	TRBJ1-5	CASSLGRAGPWNGPQHF	TGTGCCAGCAGCTTAGGTAGGGCGGGACCGTGGAATGGGCCCCAGCATTTT
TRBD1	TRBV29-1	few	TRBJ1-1	CSVGDRQF	TGCAGCGTTGGGGACAGGCAATTT
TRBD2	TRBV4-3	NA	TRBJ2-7	CASSQALGTSGGSYEQYF	TGCGCCAGCAGCCAAGCTCTGGGGACTAGCGGGGGGTCCTACGAGCAGTACTTC
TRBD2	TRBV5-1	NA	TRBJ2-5	CASSFGGSGSRETQYF	TGCGCCAGCAGCTTCGGCGGGAGTGGGTCGAGGGAGACCCAGTACTTC
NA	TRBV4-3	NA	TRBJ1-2	CASSQDRHGYTF	TGCGCCAGCAGCCAAGACCGACATGGCTACACCTTC
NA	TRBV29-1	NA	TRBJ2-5	CSAQVVAGETQYF	TGCAGCGCCCAGGTCGTCGCGGGAGAGACCCAGTACTTC
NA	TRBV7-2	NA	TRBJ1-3	CASSSLDGSFLSGNTIYF	TGTGCCAGCAGCTCGCTAGACGGTTCCTTCCTCTCTGGAAACACCATATATTTT
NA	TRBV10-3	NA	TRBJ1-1	CAISESGPVAFF	TGTGCCATCAGTGAGTCGGGACCTGTGGCTTTCTTT
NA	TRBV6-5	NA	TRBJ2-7	CASGPYGAGQYF	TGTGCCAGCGGGCCCTATGGAGCTGGGCAGTACTTC
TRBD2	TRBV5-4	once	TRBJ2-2	CASSAGLAATGELFF	TGTGCCAGCAGCGCCGGGCTAGCGGCCACCGGGGAGCTGTTTTTT
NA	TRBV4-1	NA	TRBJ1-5	CASSQDLRVQPQHF	TGCGCCAGCAGCCAAGATCTACGGGTACAGCCCCAGCATTTT
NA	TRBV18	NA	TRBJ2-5	CASSPIRSQETQYF	TGTGCCAGCTCACCGATACGGTCCCAAGAGACCCAGTACTTC
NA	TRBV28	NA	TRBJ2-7	CASSLRSASSYEQYF	TGTGCCAGCAGTTTACGGAGCGCCAGCTCCTACGAGCAGTACTTC
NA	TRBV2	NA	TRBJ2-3	CASSLEAGPFTDTQYF	TGTGCCAGCAGTTTGGAGGCGGGCCCTTTCACAGATACGCAGTATTTT
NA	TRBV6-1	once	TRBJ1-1	CASSEARGEAFF	TGTGCCAGCAGTGAAGCGAGAGGTGAAGCTTTCTTT
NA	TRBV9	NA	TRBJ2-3	CASSRVGDTQYF	TGTGCCAGCAGCCGGGTCGGGGATACGCAGTATTTT
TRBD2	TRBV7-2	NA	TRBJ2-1	CASSLRAGTSYNEQFF	TGTGCCAGCAGCTTAAGAGCGGGAACATCCTACAATGAGCAGTTCTTC
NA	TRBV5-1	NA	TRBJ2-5	CASSLGGAGQETQYF	TGCGCCAGCAGCTTGGGAGGGGCAGGCCAAGAGACCCAGTACTTC
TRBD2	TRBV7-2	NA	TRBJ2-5	CASSLGTSSETQYF	TGTGCCAGCAGCTTAGGGACTAGTTCGGAGACCCAGTACTTC
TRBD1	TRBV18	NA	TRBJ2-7	CASSDRDSSSYEQYF	TGTGCCAGCTCGGACAGGGACTCCAGCTCCTACGAGCAGTACTTC
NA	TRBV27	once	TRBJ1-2	CASSRGQTYYGYTF	TGTGCCAGCAGCCGAGGACAGACTTACTATGGCTACACCTTC
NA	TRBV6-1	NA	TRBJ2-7	CASSEYGDPTYEQYF	TGTGCCAGCAGTGAATATGGGGATCCAACCTACGAGCAGTACTTC
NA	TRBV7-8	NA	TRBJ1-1	CASSYRQGRAEAFF	TGTGCCAGCAGCTACCGGCAGGGGCGCGCTGAAGCTTTCTTT
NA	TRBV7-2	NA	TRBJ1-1	CASSFQGITEAFF	TGTGCCAGCAGCTTCCAGGGAATCACTGAAGCTTTCTTT
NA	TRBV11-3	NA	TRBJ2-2	CASSLGGDTGELFF	TGTGCCAGCAGCTTAGGGGGAGACACCGGGGAGCTGTTTTTT
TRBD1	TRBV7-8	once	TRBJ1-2	CASSQRTGEGLNYGYTF	TGTGCCAGCAGCCAAAGGACAGGGGAGGGCCTTAACTATGGCTACACCTTC
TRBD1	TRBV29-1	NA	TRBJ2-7	CSVRQGGYEQYF	TGCAGCGTGAGACAGGGTGGATACGAGCAGTACTTC
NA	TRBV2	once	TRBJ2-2	CASGPYSGFSSTGELFF	TGTGCCAGCGGTCCCTATTCGGGTTTTTCTTCGACCGGGGAGCTGTTTTTT
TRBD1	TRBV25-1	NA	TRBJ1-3	CASSEGQGTGNTIYF	TGTGCCAGCAGTGAGGGACAGGGGACTGGAAACACCATATATTTT
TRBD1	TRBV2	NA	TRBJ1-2	CASSEGGDRRGYTF	TGTGCCAGCAGTGAAGGGGGGGACAGGCGGGGCTACACCTTC
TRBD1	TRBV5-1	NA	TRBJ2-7	CASSLAGWDRGPDEQYF	TGCGCCAGCAGCTTGGCCGGGTGGGACAGGGGGCCGGACGAGCAGTACTTC
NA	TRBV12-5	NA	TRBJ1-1	CASGLAFGRGITEAFF	TGTGCTAGTGGTTTGGCGTTCGGAAGGGGAATCACTGAAGCTTTCTTT
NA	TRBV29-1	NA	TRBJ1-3	CSVDDPGNTIYF	TGCAGCGTTGACGACCCTGGAAACACCATATATTTT
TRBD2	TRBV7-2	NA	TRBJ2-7	CASSEEGLAGGSGPYEQYF	TGTGCCAGCAGCGAGGAGGGACTAGCGGGAGGATCGGGGCCCTACGAGCAGTACTTC
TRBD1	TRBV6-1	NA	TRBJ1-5	CASSQGAWQPQHF	TGTGCCAGCAGTCAGGGGGCATGGCAGCCCCAGCATTTT
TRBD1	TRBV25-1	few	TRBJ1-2	CASSGGQPANYGYTF	TGTGCCAGCAGTGGGGGACAGCCAGCTAACTATGGCTACACCTTC
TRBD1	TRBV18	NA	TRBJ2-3	CASSPLLRQGKTDTQYF	TGTGCCAGCTCACCACTTTTGCGACAGGGGAAGACAGATACGCAGTATTTT
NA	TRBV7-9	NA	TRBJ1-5	CASSWGSSNQPQHF	TGTGCCAGCAGCTGGGGTTCCAGCAATCAGCCCCAGCATTTT
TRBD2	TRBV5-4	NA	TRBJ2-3	CASSLAGAWDTQYF	TGTGCCAGCAGCTTAGCGGGAGCGTGGGATACGCAGTATTTT
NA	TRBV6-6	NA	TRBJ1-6	CASRRGGGNNSPLHF	TGTGCCAGCAGGCGAGGAGGGGGAAACAATTCACCCCTCCACTTT
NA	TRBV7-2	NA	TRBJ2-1	CASSLALNEQFF	TGTGCCAGCAGCTTAGCGTTGAATGAGCAGTTCTTC
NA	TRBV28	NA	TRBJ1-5	CASSFKGSNQPQHF	TGTGCCAGCAGTTTTAAGGGGAGCAATCAGCCCCAGCATTTT
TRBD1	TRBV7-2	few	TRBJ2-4	CASSLDRGETKNIQYF	TGTGCCAGCAGCTTAGACAGGGGAGAAACCAAAAACATTCAGTACTTC
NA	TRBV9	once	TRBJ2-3	CASSTRPYTDTQYF	TGTGCCAGCAGTACCAGGCCATACACAGATACGCAGTATTTT
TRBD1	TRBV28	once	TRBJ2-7	CASSLVQGAREQYF	TGTGCCAGCAGTTTAGTGCAGGGGGCAAGGGAGCAGTACTTC